The 20 T cell receptor beta chains below come from one sample, sequenced in a study of CD8+ T cells in alopecia areata (dated by TCRdb to between 2017 and 2018). Receptors were amplified or captured by the immunoSEQ multiplex PCR assay. RNA was extracted from all samples and reverse transcribed into cDNA as template for TCR sequencing. Entries here come from immuneACCESS through TCRdb and include only in-frame sequences with V and J called. Some clones fail to appear in such tables; in the studies checked, an unresolved V gene covers under half of the shortfall, and the cause of the remainder is unknown. The table for this sample lists around 140,000 clones; approximately 48% of them were counted only once. The top ten hold 18% of the sample. Taken with the paper, the label for time point translates to: baseline before oral tofacitinib. The sequences come from CD8+ T cells sorted from blood, collected at week 0. The source of these receptors is a human donor with alopecia areata.

This rearrangement joins TRBV29-1 to TRBJ2-2; TRBD1 matches at 7 bases. The CDR3 length is 15 residues. In germline, CDR1 is SQVTM, CDR2 ANQGSEA. V lost 7 bases to trimming and J lost 2 bases; unmatched junction nucleotides: 10. This chain's CDR3 is CSAEVGTANTGELFF. The CDR3 nucleotides are TGCAGCGCCGAGGTTGGGACAGCTAACACCGGGGAGCTGTTTTTT.

This clone occurred a few times. CDR3 coding DNA: TGTGCCAGCAGCCCACTAGCGGGGGGGACTTACAATGAGCAGTTCTTC. Translating gives CASSPLAGGTYNEQFF. This sequence joins TRBV13 and TRBJ2-1, with 13 nucleotides matching TRBD2. The CDR3 consists of 16 residues. Germline V lookup: CDR1 PRHDT, CDR2 FYEKMQ (reference sequence). Losses at the gene ends were 5 bases for V and 4 bases for J; bases not matched to a gene: 5.

This clone occurred a few times. V is TRBV25-1 and J is TRBJ1-1, with D possibly TRBD1 on 5 matching bases. Germline CDR1 MGHDK, CDR2 SYGVNS. The CDR3 contains 13 residues. With 5 bases removed from V and 0 bases from J, the gap between germline ends came to 7 bases. The DNA of the CDR3 is TGTGCCAGCAGTTCAGGGATGAACACTGAAGCTTTCTTT. It encodes CASSSGMNTEAFF.

Concerning this clone: One base separates it from a far larger clone, so it is likely a read error. CDR3: CASSLVPPTSDYNEQFF. In DNA form, the CDR3 reads TGTGCCAGCAGCTTGGTCCCTCCTACTAGCGACTACAATGAGCAGTTCTTC. J is TRBJ2-1 and V is TRBV5-6; 7 bases match TRBD2. In germline, CDR1 is SGHDT, CDR2 YYEEEE. This CDR3 comprises 17 residues. Losses at the gene ends were 0 bases for V and 3 bases for J; bases not matched to a gene: 9.

This clone was picked up a small number of times. The chain joins TRBV7-9 to TRBJ2-1, with TRBD1 matching 9 bases. The J segment lost 7 bases and the V segment lost 5 bases, leaving 9 bases of the junction unmatched. Germline CDR1 reads SEHNR; CDR2 reads FQNEAQ (reference sequence). The CDR3 loop spans 15 amino acids. The CDR3 bases are TGTGCCAGCAGCCCGGGGGACAGGGAGGGGAATGAGCAGTTCTTC. Protein sequence: CASSPGDREGNEQFF.

The V gene is TRBV7-9, the J gene TRBJ1-6, with D unresolved. This CDR3 has 15 amino acids. Germline V gene lookup returns CDR1 SEHNR and CDR2 FQNEAQ (reference sequence). V was clipped by 3 bases and J by 9 bases, with 15 bases between them. The CDR3 here is CASSFSPGVTSPLHF. The CDR3 DNA is TGTGCCAGCAGCTTCTCCCCCGGGGTAACTTCACCCCTCCACTTT.

The chain uses TRBV27 and TRBJ2-5; either TRBD1 or TRBD2 may supply D (6 bases each). Germline V gene lookup returns CDR1 MNHEY and CDR2 SMNVEV (reference sequence). Trimming removed 1 base from V and 4 bases from J, with 22 bases in between. The CDR3 is made up of 18 amino acids. As DNA, the CDR3 is TGTGCCAGCAGTTTATACGGGGGCCTAACCCGGGTCGGAGAGACCCAGTACTTC. Translated, it gives CASSLYGGLTRVGETQYF.

The chain carries TRBV30 and TRBJ2-2; D is undetermined. V lost 5 bases, J lost 1 base, and 11 bases lay in between. The CDR3 extends over 14 amino acids. Germline V lookup: CDR1 GTSNPN, CDR2 SVGIG (reference sequence). The CDR3: CAWLDWGNTGELFF. CDR3 nucleotide sequence: TGTGCCTGGCTTGATTGGGGGAACACCGGGGAGCTGTTTTTT.

DNA of the CDR3: TGCGCCAGCAGCCAAGAACAGGGGTGGTACGAGCAGTACTTC. Translated: CASSQEQGWYEQYF. This sequence joins TRBV4-3 and TRBJ2-7; 7 bases match TRBD1. The V and J ends lost 0 bases and 4 bases, in that order; junction bases with no gene match: 3. The CDR3 is 14 amino acids. Germline-derived CDR1 and CDR2 are LGHNA and YSLEER.

The table lists this clone with a count of one. The chain is built from TRBV29-1 and TRBJ1-1; 8 nucleotides align to TRBD1. Germline CDR1 SQVTM, CDR2 ANQGSEA. The CDR3 totals 12 residues. With V trimmed by 1 base and J by 7 bases, 2 bases remained unmatched. The CDR3 nucleotides read TGCAGCGTTGAAGGGACAGGGTTTGAAGCTTTCTTT. It translates to CSVEGTGFEAFF.

This clone was recorded many times. The chain recombines TRBV19 with TRBJ1-2; perhaps TRBD1 as D (5 bases). Trimming left V 10 bases short and J 2 bases short, with 14 bases between. The CDR3 sequence is 13 residues long. Germline CDR1 LNHDA, CDR2 SQIVND (reference sequence). The CDR3 DNA reads TGTGCCATCAATATGGGGGAAAACTATGGCTACACCTTC. This codes for CAINMGENYGYTF.

This clone turned up a few times. The V gene is TRBV9, the J gene TRBJ2-3; no clear D. The CDR3 covers 14 residues. From germline, CDR1 is SGDLS and CDR2 YYNGEE. V was trimmed by 0 bases and J by 7 bases, leaving 12 bases between them. The CDR3 sequence is CASSVDSRWNTQYF. DNA of the CDR3: TGTGCCAGCAGCGTAGATTCTAGGTGGAATACGCAGTATTTT.

V and J are TRBV30 and TRBJ2-2; D unclear. This CDR3 comprises 11 residues. Germline CDR1 GTSNPN, CDR2 SVGIG (reference sequence). Trimming cost V 4 bases and J 6 bases, with 6 bases left between them. CDR3 bases: TGTGCCTGGACTAGGGCCGGGGAGCTGTTTTTT. Amino acids: CAWTRAGELFF.

V gene TRBV5-1 combines with J gene TRBJ1-1, with 9 positions matching TRBD1. The V and J ends lost 4 bases and 1 base, in that order; junction bases with no gene match: 5. The CDR3 runs 15 residues. CDR1 is SGHRS and CDR2 is YFSETQ in the germline V gene. This CDR3 reads CASSLRQGGNTEAFF. CDR3 DNA sequence: TGCGCCAGCAGCCTTCGACAGGGGGGGAACACTGAAGCTTTCTTT.

V is TRBV4-1 and J is TRBJ1-1, with D possibly being TRBD1 (5 bases). The CDR3 sequence is 13 residues long. Trimming stripped 8 bases from V and 2 bases from J, with 12 bases between. Germline V CDR1 and CDR2: MGHRA, YSYEKL. The CDR3 DNA reads as TGCGCCAGCGTCGGGACGGGAAACACTGAAGCTTTCTTT. Protein product: CASVGTGNTEAFF.

This clone occurred a few times. The chain is built from TRBV10-3 and TRBJ2-7, with D perhaps being TRBD1 or TRBD2 (5 bases each). This CDR3 comprises 13 residues. Trimming took off 4 bases at V and 6 bases at J, with 13 bases between the two ends. Per germline, CDR1 ENHRY and CDR2 SYGVKD. CDR3 in amino acids: CAISAKGPSEQYF. In DNA, the CDR3 is TGTGCCATCAGTGCGAAGGGACCTTCCGAGCAGTACTTC.

CDR3 coding DNA: TGCAGCGTTGAAGGAGCGGCGCTCACAGATACGCAGTATTTT. Translation gives CSVEGAALTDTQYF. The rearrangement uses TRBV29-1 and TRBJ2-3; TRBD2 is a possible D gene (5 bases). The V and J ends lost 1 base and 2 bases respectively, with 10 bases between them. The length of the CDR3 is 14 residues. Germline V gene lookup returns CDR1 SQVTM and CDR2 ANQGSEA.

This clone was found once. The chain combines TRBV29-1 with TRBJ2-5; D not certain. CDR1 and CDR2 from the germline V gene are SQVTM and ANQGSEA. CDR3 length: 10 residues. The V gene lost 6 bases and the J gene lost 3 bases, with 5 bases spanning the gap. The CDR3 spells CSVLEETQYF. CDR3 coding DNA: TGCAGCGTCCTTGAAGAGACCCAGTACTTC.

This clone has just a few counts. The chain couples TRBV13 to TRBJ2-7; D is ambiguous. Germline lookup yields CDR1 PRHDT and CDR2 FYEKMQ (reference sequence). Trimming took off 5 bases at V and 7 bases at J, with 18 bases between the two ends. CDR3 size: 14 residues. The chain's CDR3 is CASSPTMPGVEQYF. CDR3 in DNA: TGTGCCAGCAGCCCCACGATGCCGGGCGTGGAGCAGTACTTC.

The chain carries TRBV4-3 and TRBJ2-2; 11 bases map to TRBD1. The J segment lost 4 bases and the V segment lost 2 bases, leaving 3 bases of the junction unmatched. Germline lookup yields CDR1 LGHNA and CDR2 YSLEER. This CDR3 contains 16 residues. The CDR3 DNA sequence: TGCGCCAGCAGCCAATATGGGACAGGGGGCACCGGGGAGCTGTTTTTT. It yields the protein CASSQYGTGGTGELFF.